The T cell receptor (beta chain) described here comes from a study of blood T cell repertoires in COVID-19. Sequencing used immunoSEQ multiplex PCR; TCRdb keeps in-frame clones, though not all of them. This sample has about 250,000 clones, with 84% found just once. By share, this clone counts as medium-sized. This TCR was sampled from a woman aged 40-49 years who had recovered from COVID-19. Material: peripheral blood.

CDR3 sequence reads: CATKRTGTRNTGELFF. DNA for the CDR3: TGTGCCACAAAAAGGACCGGGACAAGGAACACCGGGGAGCTGTTTTTT. V and J are TRBV15 and TRBJ2-2, with D perhaps matching TRBD1 (6 bases). Per the germline V gene, CDR1 is LNHNV and CDR2 is YYDKDF (reference sequence). V was pared by 9 bases and J by 1 base, with 18 bases between. This CDR3 has 16 residues.